The rows below give T cell receptor beta chains drawn from one sample of a study of blood T cell repertoires in COVID-19. Profiling relied on immunoSEQ multiplex PCR, and the TCRdb table lists in-frame clones only, not all of them. Of roughly 380,000 clones listed, 75% to 90% were seen once; the top ten hold approximately 3.7%. The sequenced material came from peripheral blood. The receptor source for this set is a woman aged 18-35 years with acute or convalescent COVID-19. Each CDR3 is given with its conserved first and last residue. D genes are given only for firm matches. Not all rows give a size; the values are once, few, many and, for expanded clones, a class.

TRBV4-1	-	-	TRBJ1-1	CASSQGAPARSNEAFF	TGCGCCAGCAGCCAAGGTGCCCCCGCGAGGAGCAATGAAGCTTTCTTT
TRBV7-2	-	-	TRBJ2-7	CASSRQVKSYEQYF	TGTGCCAGCAGCAGACAGGTAAAATCCTACGAGCAGTACTTC
TRBV24-1	-	-	TRBJ1-5	CATSDQGGQPQHF	TGTGCCACCAGTGATCAGGGTGGCCAGCCCCAGCATTTT
TRBV5-1	-	TRBD2	TRBJ2-2	CASSWGLADAGELFF	TGCGCCAGCAGCTGGGGACTAGCGGACGCCGGGGAGCTGTTTTTT
TRBV2	-	-	TRBJ1-4	CASSESQSTNEKLFF	TGTGCCAGCAGTGAATCCCAGTCAACTAATGAAAAACTGTTTTTT
TRBV27	few	-	TRBJ2-7	CASSFLPVYEQYF	TGTGCCAGCAGTTTCCTCCCAGTTTACGAGCAGTACTTC
TRBV29-1	once	-	TRBJ1-1	CSVDGADTEAFF	TGCAGCGTTGATGGGGCAGACACTGAAGCTTTCTTT
TRBV27	-	-	TRBJ1-1	CASSYGRGIEAFF	TGTGCCAGCAGTTACGGCAGGGGTATTGAAGCTTTCTTT
TRBV5-8	-	-	TRBJ1-4	CASSLGRGTNEKLFF	TGTGCCAGCAGCTTGGGGCGCGGGACTAATGAAAAACTGTTTTTT
TRBV7-2	-	-	TRBJ2-1	CASSLAPGIVNEQFF	TGTGCCAGCAGCTTAGCCCCCGGGATCGTCAATGAGCAGTTCTTC
TRBV9	-	TRBD2	TRBJ2-5	CASSAAGGRETQYF	TGTGCCAGCAGCGCAGCGGGGGGGCGAGAGACCCAGTACTTC
TRBV6-6	-	-	TRBJ1-2	CAGREGSSTGGYTF	TGTGCCGGAAGGGAGGGGTCCTCGACGGGGGGCTACACCTTC
TRBV20-1	-	-	TRBJ2-7	CSARGSSEQYF	TGCAGTGCCCGAGGTAGTTCCGAGCAGTACTTC
TRBV27	-	-	TRBJ1-6	CASSSQRERGSPLHF	TGTGCCAGCAGTTCCCAGCGGGAGAGGGGCTCACCCCTCCACTTT
TRBV5-1	-	TRBD1	TRBJ1-1	CASSLSGTGGMNTEAFF	TGCGCCAGCAGCTTATCCGGGACAGGGGGTATGAACACTGAAGCTTTCTTT
TRBV10-3	-	-	TRBJ1-1	CAIRAARDTEAFF	TGTGCCATCAGAGCCGCGAGGGACACTGAAGCTTTCTTT
TRBV11-2	-	TRBD2	TRBJ2-3	CASSISGRATDTQYF	TGTGCCAGCAGCATCAGCGGGAGGGCCACAGATACGCAGTATTTT
TRBV19	few	-	TRBJ2-1	CASSIEGRGYNEQFF	TGTGCCAGTAGTATAGAGGGTAGGGGCTACAATGAGCAGTTCTTC
TRBV19	-	-	TRBJ2-3	CASKLTETRTDTQYF	TGTGCCAGTAAGTTGACGGAGACTCGCACAGATACGCAGTATTTT
TRBV15	few	-	TRBJ1-5	CATSRDRGAGNQPQHF	TGTGCCACCAGCAGAGATCGTGGTGCAGGCAATCAGCCCCAGCATTTT
TRBV6-5	-	-	TRBJ2-5	CASSQQETQYF	TGTGCCAGCAGCCAACAGGAGACCCAGTACTTC
TRBV27	few	-	TRBJ1-1	CASSLSRNTEAFF	TGTGCCAGCAGTCTCAGTCGGAACACTGAAGCTTTCTTT
TRBV12-5	-	TRBD1	TRBJ1-2	CASGPRDRRGYGYTF	TGTGCTAGTGGTCCTCGGGACAGGAGGGGCTATGGCTACACCTTC